The 28 T cell receptor beta chains below all came from one sample that was sequenced in a study of T cells after yellow fever vaccination. Via MiXCR, TCRdb re-called the 5' RACE reads, giving one row per CDR3 protein. The repertoire has 300,000 to 400,000 distinct CDR3 sequences, more than 8.5% of them found once; the top ten carry around 17%. The material was PBMCs, obtained on the day of the first yellow fever vaccination. Receptor source: a man in his late teens or twenties who received the YFV17D yellow fever vaccine.

This clonotype was recorded a few times. The chain recombines TRBV11-2 with TRBJ2-3, with 11 nucleotides matching TRBD2. V lost 7 bases and J lost 6; bases outside the gene matches: 12. Germline lookup yields CDR1 SGHAT and CDR2 FQNNGV. The CDR3 extends over 16 amino acids. CDR3 nucleotides: TGTGCCAGCACCCCGAGGCGACTAGCGGGGTTTGATACGCAGTATTTT. Its protein is CASTPRRLAGFDTQYF. The entire variable domain, with the rest obtained from reference TRBV11-2 and TRBJ2-3, is as follows: EAGVAQSPRYKIIEKRQSVAFWCNPISGHATLYWYQQILGQGPKLLIQFQNNGVVDDSQLPKDRFSAERLKGVDSTLKIQPAKLEDSAVYLCASTPRRLAGFDTQYFGPGTRLTVL.

This clonotype was seen a few times. The chain combines TRBV3-1 with TRBJ1-6; D is unclear. The CDR3 sequence is 13 residues long. The germline V gene has CDR1 LGHDT and CDR2 YNNKEL (reference sequence). Trimming removed 4 bases from V and 5 bases from J, with 6 bases in between. CDR3 in DNA: TGTGCCAGCAGCCTTACTGATAATTCACCCCTCCACTTT. Protein: CASSLTDNSPLHF.

This clonotype was observed many times. The chain combines TRBV27 with TRBJ2-7; D remains ambiguous. The V end lost 3 bases, the J end lost 5 bases, and 2 bases lay between the germline ends. The CDR3 length is 10 residues. Germline assignment: CDR1 MNHEY and CDR2 SMNVEV (reference sequence). In DNA, the CDR3 is TGTGCCAGCAGTTTTAACGAGCAGTACGTC. It codes for CASSFNEQYV.

CDR3 sequence: CSVETGASDRTQYF. The CDR3 coding sequence is TGCAGCGTCGAAACAGGGGCCAGTGATCGGACCCAGTACTTC. The chain employs TRBV29-1 and TRBJ2-5; TRBD1 matches 7 bases. The CDR3 totals 14 residues. V shed 6 bases, J shed 7 bases, and the junction held 14 bases outside the gene matches. Germline assignment: CDR1 SQVTM and CDR2 ANQGSEA.

The chain combines TRBV13 with TRBJ2-3; 9 positions match TRBD2. This CDR3 has 18 residues. Germline CDR1 is PRHDT and CDR2 is FYEKMQ (reference sequence). With V trimmed by 3 bases and J by 1 base, 11 bases remained unmatched. CDR3 bases: TGTGCCAGCAGCTTTTGGCTAGCGGGGAACCCGCGCACAGATACGCAGTATTTT. Translating it yields CASSFWLAGNPRTDTQYF.

This chain connects TRBV27 to TRBJ2-1; 10 bases are a match to TRBD2. Germline assignment: CDR1 MNHEY and CDR2 SMNVEV (reference sequence). V was clipped by 3 bases and J by 3 bases; unmatched bases: 5. The CDR3 contains 16 residues. CDR3 DNA sequence: TGTGCCAGCAGTTTTAGCGGGGGGACCATCTACAATGAGCAGTTCTTC. Its translation: CASSFSGGTIYNEQFF.

This chain connects TRBV6-2 or TRBV6-3 to TRBJ1-1, with D perhaps TRBD1 (5 bases). This CDR3 comprises 12 residues. V was trimmed by 5 bases and J by 8 bases, leaving 12 bases between them. CDR1 is MNHEY and CDR2 is SVGEGT in the germline V gene. CDR3 sequence: CASSRPTEEAFF. CDR3 nucleotides: TGTGCCAGCAGTCGACCGACAGAAGAAGCTTTCTTT.

This clonotype was found many times. The chain couples TRBV5-1 to TRBJ2-1; tentative D call: TRBD2 (5 bases). Germline loops: CDR1 SGHRS, CDR2 YFSETQ. This CDR3 has 16 residues. V was cut by 0 bases and J by 10 bases, with 20 bases left in between. The CDR3 region has the DNA TGCGCCAGCAGCTTGGAGGGTGGACTGCCGGGTGGCGAGCAGTTCTTC. Protein: CASSLEGGLPGGEQFF.

This clonotype was picked up a small number of times. The rearrangement uses TRBV28 and TRBJ2-3, with a weak D call TRBD2 (6 bases). Germline lookup yields CDR1 MDHEN and CDR2 SYDVKM. This CDR3 is built from 12 residues. Trimming took 7 bases from V and 1 from J, leaving 6 bases between them. Written as DNA, the CDR3 is TGTGCCAGCAAGCGGGGCACAGATACGCAGTATTTT. It translates to CASKRGTDTQYF.

This chain connects TRBV14 to TRBJ1-4; D gene unclear. Germline V gene data show CDR1 as SGHDN and CDR2 as FVKESK. This CDR3 is built from 15 residues. Trimming took off 3 bases at V and 0 bases at J, with 8 bases between the two ends. CDR3 residues: CASSQWGSTNEKLFF. The CDR3 DNA sequence: TGTGCCAGCAGCCAGTGGGGATCAACTAATGAAAAACTGTTTTTT.

This rearrangement joins TRBV5-1 to TRBJ2-3; 7 bases agree with TRBD2. CDR3 length: 14 residues. V was clipped by 3 bases and J by 4 bases; unmatched bases: 5. In germline, CDR1 is SGHRS, CDR2 YFSETQ. CDR3 protein: CASSSPGGSDTQYF. The CDR3 DNA reads as TGCGCCAGCAGCTCCCCCGGGGGGTCAGATACGCAGTATTTT.

In its sample, this clonotype was seen a few times. This chain joins TRBV29-1 and TRBJ2-5, with D tentatively TRBD2 (7 bases). In germline, CDR1 is SQVTM, CDR2 ANQGSEA. Trimming shortened V by 3 bases and J by 5 bases, and 16 bases separated the two germline ends. This CDR3 region has 14 residues. This chain's CDR3 is CSVDGGAEEETQYF. The CDR3 DNA sequence: TGCAGCGTTGATGGGGGGGCGGAGGAGGAGACCCAGTACTTC.

This clonotype was recorded many times. The genes are TRBV5-1 and TRBJ1-1; 7 nucleotides match TRBD1. The CDR3 contains 15 residues. From germline, CDR1 is SGHRS and CDR2 YFSETQ. J lost 6 bases, V lost 0 bases, and 8 bases had no gene match. CDR3 DNA: TGCGCCAGCAGCTTGGATATTACAGGGGTCTCTGAAGCTTTCTTT. It translates to CASSLDITGVSEAFF.

This clonotype has ten or more counts. The rearrangement uses TRBV7-2 and TRBJ2-7, with D tentatively TRBD1 (5 bases). V was clipped by 1 base and J by 0 bases, with 7 bases between them. CDR1 and CDR2 (germline): SGHTA, FQGNSA. The CDR3 sequence is 14 residues long. CDR3 protein: CASSLGQHSYEQYF. The CDR3 DNA reads TGTGCCAGCAGCTTAGGACAGCACTCCTACGAGCAGTACTTC.

Comment on this clonotype: The junction does not match germline at one end; this may be a read error. This sequence joins TRBV20-1 and TRBJ2-3, with TRBD2 identical over 7 bases. Looked up from germline, CDR1 is DFQATT and CDR2 is SNEGSKA (reference sequence). The CDR3 consists of 13 residues. The DNA of the CDR3 is TGCAGTGCTCGAGCGGGGAGCACATATACGCAGTATTTT. Residues: CSARAGSTYTQYF.

This clonotype occurred a few times. The gene calls are TRBV7-8 and TRBJ2-7, with D unresolved. The CDR3 spans 14 residues. Trimming pared 2 bases from V and 2 bases from J, leaving 10 bases between. From germline, CDR1 is SGHVS and CDR2 FQNEAQ. The CDR3 sequence: CASSLQSGPYEQYV. Written as DNA, the CDR3 is TGTGCCAGCAGCTTACAATCCGGCCCCTACGAGCAGTACGTC.

In this sample, this clonotype turned up many times. The chain's CDR3 is CASSTPAGLQGETQYF. Here the CDR3 DNA reads TGTGCCAGCAGCACCCCGGCGGGACTCCAGGGCGAGACCCAGTACTTC. The chain uses TRBV6-2 or TRBV6-3 and TRBJ2-5, with a possible D match to TRBD2 (6 bases). The CDR3 is 16 residues long. In germline, CDR1 is MNHEY, CDR2 SVGEGT. Trimming took off 6 bases at V and 5 bases at J, with 22 bases between the two ends.

This clonotype was seen repeatedly, ten times or more. This chain joins TRBV7-3 and TRBJ2-1; 7 bases align to TRBD2. This CDR3 comprises 17 residues. The germline gives CDR1 SGHTA, CDR2 FQGTGA. Trimming removed 5 bases from V and 0 bases from J; junction bases left unmatched: 10. The CDR3 nucleotides are TGTGCCAGCAGCGATCCCGCAGGCGGGGGCTCCTACAATGAGCAGTTCTTC. This encodes CASSDPAGGGSYNEQFF.

The chain links TRBV9 to TRBJ1-5; D not resolved. Germline V gene sequence: CDR1 SGDLS, CDR2 YYNGEE. The CDR3 runs 13 residues. Trimming took 2 bases from V and 5 from J, leaving 8 bases between them. DNA for the CDR3: TGTGCCAGCAGCGTGAGCGGCTATCAGCCCCAGCATTTT. Its translation is CASSVSGYQPQHF. Filled out from reference TRBV9 and TRBJ1-5, the complete variable domain reads DSGVTQTPKHLITATGQRVTLRCSPRSGDLSVYWYQQSLDQGLQFLIQYYNGEERAKGNILERFSAQQFPDLHSELNLSSLELGDSALYFCASSVSGYQPQHFGDGTRLSIL.

The chain couples TRBV7-9 to TRBJ1-2; D remains unclear. V was shortened by 2 bases and J by 2 bases, with 15 bases between the two germline ends. The germline V gene has CDR1 SEHNR and CDR2 FQNEAQ (reference sequence). The length of the CDR3 is 16 residues. The CDR3, as DNA: TGTGCCAGCAGCTTACCTCGGACCGGAAAGAACTATGGCTACACCTTC. It translates to CASSLPRTGKNYGYTF.

This clonotype was recorded many times. The rearrangement uses TRBV11-2 and TRBJ2-2; 9 bases are a match to TRBD1. This CDR3 contains 16 residues. The V and J ends lost 6 bases and 4 bases, in that order; junction bases with no gene match: 9. Germline V gene lookup returns CDR1 SGHAT and CDR2 FQNNGV. CDR3 sequence (DNA): TGTGCCAGCAGTCACCCCAGGACAGGGGTCACCGGGGAGCTGTTTTTT. It specifies CASSHPRTGVTGELFF.

This clonotype was seen only a few times. This chain joins TRBV15 and TRBJ2-1; D perhaps matches TRBD1 (6 bases). Germline CDR1 is LNHNV and CDR2 is YYDKDF (reference sequence). This CDR3 has 15 residues. V was clipped by 5 bases and J by 2 bases, with 13 bases between them. CDR3: CATSRTDRAYNEQFF. For the CDR3, the DNA is TGTGCCACCAGCCGGACAGACAGAGCCTACAATGAGCAGTTCTTC. The full variable domain, in which reference TRBV15 and TRBJ2-1 provide the parts outside the CDR3, is DAMVIQNPRYQVTQFGKPVTLSCSQTLNHNVMYWYQQKSSQAPKLLFHYYDKDFNNEADTPDNFQSRRPNTSFCFLDIRSPGLGDTAMYLCATSRTDRAYNEQFFGPGTRLTVL.

This clonotype was recorded many times. The chain has TRBV5-1 and TRBJ2-1, with 10 bases identical to TRBD2. J lost 0 bases, V lost 4 bases, and 4 bases had no gene match. CDR1 SGHRS and CDR2 YFSETQ come from the germline V gene. This CDR3 is built from 16 residues. The CDR3 bases are TGCGCCAGCAGCCTTTTAGCGGGGGGCTCCTACAATGAGCAGTTCTTC. Amino acids: CASSLLAGGSYNEQFF.

This clonotype was recorded a few times. The V and J genes are TRBV12-3 or TRBV12-4 and TRBJ1-2; unclear D gene. V was trimmed by 3 bases and J by 3 bases, leaving 8 bases between them. The CDR3 contains 13 residues. CDR3: CASSFSVDYGYTF. Here the CDR3 DNA reads TGTGCCAGCAGTTTTAGTGTGGACTATGGCTACACCTTC.

The chain uses TRBV6-1 and TRBJ2-3; D unresolved. The CDR3 has 13 residues. Looked up from germline, CDR1 is MNHNS and CDR2 is SASEGT. V lost 7 bases and J 3 bases, leaving 11 bases between the germline ends. The CDR3 sequence: CASKMAGTDTQYF. The CDR3 DNA sequence: TGTGCCAGCAAGATGGCCGGTACAGATACGCAGTATTTT.

This clonotype was recorded a few times. The rearrangement links TRBV20-1 to TRBJ2-4, with a tentative D call TRBD1 (6 bases). Germline V gives CDR1 DFQATT, CDR2 SNEGSKA (reference sequence). The CDR3 totals 15 residues. The V end lost 3 bases, the J end lost 0 bases, and 12 bases lay between the germline ends. In DNA form, the CDR3 reads TGCAGTGCTAGCCAGGGGTCTGTAGCCAAAAACATTCAGTACTTC. This sequence encodes CSASQGSVAKNIQYF.

The chain is built from TRBV6-5 and TRBJ2-7, with 7 positions matching TRBD2. Trimming cost V 4 bases and J 2 bases; bases outside gene matches: 5. The CDR3 has 14 residues. Germline V lookup: CDR1 MNHEY, CDR2 SVGAGI. CDR3 coding DNA: TGTGCCAGCAGTTCTACGGGGGGTACCTACGAGCAGTACGTC. It codes for CASSSTGGTYEQYV.

The sample holds a few counts of this clonotype. J is TRBJ2-5 and V is TRBV29-1; D gene uncertain. The CDR3 has 12 amino acids. Trimming took off 3 bases at V and 5 bases at J, with 10 bases between the two ends. Per the germline V gene, CDR1 is SQVTM and CDR2 is ANQGSEA. CDR3 sequence reads: CSVEGPVETQYF. The CDR3 region has the DNA TGCAGCGTTGAGGGTCCCGTGGAGACCCAGTACTTC.